This TCR beta chain is from a study of blood T cells in healthy people across ages. Germline assignment: CDR1 MNHEY and CDR2 SMNVEV (reference sequence). CDR3 size: 16 residues. Trimming shortened V by 5 bases and J by 5 bases, and 21 bases separated the two germline ends. PCR was performed a second time for about 6 to 12 cycles using a sample-barcoded 5' primer and a J-beta primer mix. MiXCR, applied by TCRdb to the 5' RACE reads, yields one record per CDR3 protein. The sample includes approximately 1.5 million distinct CDR3 sequences, about 35% of them seen just once. Source material: blood. The genes are TRBV27 and TRBJ1-1, with D possibly matching TRBD1 (6 bases). The clonotype comes from a woman in her thirties in good health. The CDR3 region has the DNA TGTGCCAGCAGTACGCTTTTTCAGGGGCGTATGACTGAAGCTTTCTTT. It specifies CASSTLFQGRMTEAFF.